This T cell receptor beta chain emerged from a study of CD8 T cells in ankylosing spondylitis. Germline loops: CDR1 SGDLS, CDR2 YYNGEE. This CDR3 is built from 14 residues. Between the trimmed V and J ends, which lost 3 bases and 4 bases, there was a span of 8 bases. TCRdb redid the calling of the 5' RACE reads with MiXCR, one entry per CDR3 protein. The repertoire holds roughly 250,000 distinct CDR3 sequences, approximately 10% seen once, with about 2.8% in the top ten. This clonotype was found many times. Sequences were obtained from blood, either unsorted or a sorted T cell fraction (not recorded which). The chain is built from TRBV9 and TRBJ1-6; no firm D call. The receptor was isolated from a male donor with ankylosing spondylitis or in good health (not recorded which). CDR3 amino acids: CASSGGDYNSPLHF. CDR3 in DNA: TGTGCCAGCAGCGGCGGGGATTATAATTCACCCCTCCACTTT.